This TCR beta chain is drawn from a study of blood T cell repertoires in COVID-19. Study-wide context: Each recovered donor of Cohort 3 presented with two negative PCRs, clearance, or symptom resolution. From the United States, Italy and Spain came samples of acute and convalescent COVID-19.

CDR1 and CDR2 from the germline V gene are SGHTA and FQGTGA. The CDR3 runs to 13 residues. V was shortened by 5 bases and J by 6 bases, with 13 bases between the two germline ends. Profiled with immunoSEQ multiplex PCR; TCRdb holds only in-frame clones, not every one. The data hold fewer than 250,000 clones, with roughly 87% observed a single time. Cohorts were assigned according to the clinical history that participants reported. Sequencing was done on a sample of PBMCs or T cells enriched from blood (not recorded which). The receptor was isolated from a man aged 30 to 45 in a cohort exposed to, infected with or recovered from COVID-19 (not recorded which). This chain connects TRBV7-3 to TRBJ1-1; weak D call: TRBD1 (6 bases). The CDR3 spells CASSLGGRSEAFF. The CDR3 DNA is TGTGCCAGCAGCCTAGGGGGTCGGTCTGAAGCTTTCTTT.